The present TCR beta chain was sequenced within a study of T-cell memory formation after mild COVID-19. The study, taken as a whole, reports: Clones contracting across day 15 to 85 had a balanced CD4/CD8 profile; later expanding clones leaned CD4+. Largely, contracting CD4+ clones fell within CM and EM, and contracting CD8+ clones within EMRA.

5'RACE, which relied on constant-segment primers, yielded TCR alpha and TCR beta cDNA libraries carrying sample barcodes and UMIs. Via MiXCR, TCRdb re-called the 5' RACE reads, giving one row per CDR3 protein. The repertoire holds over 350,000 distinct CDR3 sequences, around a sixth seen once, with 20% to 25% in the top ten. Details on this clonotype: Its antigen is unknown.

Deletions cut 1 base from V and 6 bases from J, with 9 bases between. This CDR3 contains 13 residues. Germline V gene lookup returns CDR1 SGHTA and CDR2 FQGTGA. Sequenced input: PBMCs or a T cell subset sorted from them (not recorded which). The receptor was isolated from a young man who had mild COVID-19 (a few samples of this study predate the infection). Cell type and time point are not known. The V call is TRBV7-3, the J call TRBJ1-1, with TRBD1 as a possible D gene (6 bases). CDR3: CASSLIRGAEAFF. CDR3 in DNA: TGTGCCAGCAGCTTAATCAGGGGTGCTGAAGCTTTCTTT.